Sequencing of this TCR beta chain was carried out in a study of shared clonotypes between healthy human individuals. Whole-study findings and limits: Compared with memory subsets, naive subsets generally had larger estimated richness.

Here immunoSEQ multiplex PCR was the method, and the copy in TCRdb shows in-frame clones only, minus some. The sample records about 2,500,000 clones, more than 90% being singletons. On this clone: Antigen: not known.

Germline lookup yields CDR1 GTSNPN and CDR2 SVGIG (reference sequence). V was cut by 4 bases and J by 10 bases, with 17 bases left in between. The CDR3 has 14 residues. The origin of this receptor is a man aged 18 to 29 in good health. What was sequenced was naive CD4+ T cells sorted from blood. Regarding subset: CD45RA+ positively selected. The chain uses TRBV30 and TRBJ1-6; D gene ambiguous. CDR3 sequence: CAWIRTDKGSPLHF. As DNA, the CDR3 is TGTGCCTGGATCAGGACCGATAAAGGATCACCCCTCCACTTT.